This TCR beta chain was captured by sequencing in a study of naive and memory T cell subsets (dated by TCRdb to about 2017). For the wider study: The study applied an open-source, UMI-based TCR alpha and beta sequencing pipeline to sorted naive and memory peripheral blood T cell subsets. IgG serology results and the functional CMV T cell responses were in complete agreement. RNA was DNase-treated and reverse transcribed with TCR constant-region primers, mostly using SuperScript III.

This clonotype has a count of ten or more. Which antigen it targets is not known. The input lacks base qualities; no much larger clone sits a single base away. Library prep was done by UMI-ligation and nested PCR. The beta constant-region primer was an equimolar mix of two oligonucleotides covering both TRBC1 and TRBC2. T4 RNA ligase 1 ligated a single-stranded oligonucleotide carrying the SP2 primer and a 12-nucleotide UMI to the cDNA 3' end. Four rounds of PCR were used to amplify ligated cDNA, with nested alpha and beta constant-region primers being used together with the SP2 primer. The ligation reaction was incubated at 16°C for roughly 19-25 hours. PCR2 was typically run as a SYBR Green qPCR and stopped at a predetermined threshold to prevent over-amplification. Agencourt AMPure XP magnetic beads were used for all purifications after the first. Libraries were quantified by Qubit and checked on a TapeStation, where a main peak was expected near 650 bp. Sequencing of the pooled libraries was done on an Illumina MiSeq using v2 2x251 paired-end kits, which typically yielded roughly 1-2.1 million reads per sample. Each sample library was pooled at about 4 nM, and roughly 4.5-7% PhiX was included to improve cluster recognition. On the authors' methods: FASTQ reads processed by Demultiplexor were assigned V and J genes by Decombinator through tag matching that tolerated a single base-pair mismatch. Collapsinator used UMIs to correct both sequencing errors and frequency errors arising from PCR heterogeneity. CDR3Translator translated TCRs and extracted CDR3s from the conserved cysteine to the FGXG phenylalanine, flagging non-productive sequences. Gini, Shannon entropy and inverse Simpson indices were calculated on repertoires subsampled to equal numbers of UMI-defined TCRs. Clonotype abundance distributions were fitted to a power law by maximum likelihood within the linear range. On one naive CD8 sample, the pipeline and MIGEC gave similar UMI counts, unique TCR numbers and clonal distributions. A set of 7,322 CMV-associated CDR3 sequences, compiled from VDJdb and a published dataset, was used to search the repertoires. Using fastp trimming at Q25 and MiXCR clonotype assembly, TCRdb reanalyzed the public sequencing data and kept in-frame beta chains. Rows merge per CDR3 protein into single entries with the most common DNA and genes. TCRdb, not the authors, supplied the V and J calls. For this sample the table gives more than 35,000 distinct CDR3 sequences, of which about an eighth were detected only once. Clones ranked in the top ten supply around a fifth of the sample.

From the second PCR step on, the TCR alpha and beta chain libraries were amplified in separate reactions. Donor CMV status was determined by IFNgamma production from CD4+ T cells after overnight stimulation of fresh PBMCs with CMV viral lysate. CD4 T cells were positively selected using Miltenyi beads, after which CD8 T cells were positively selected from the CD4-negative fraction. Cells were stained for CD3, CD4, CD8, CD45RA, CD27 and a live/dead dye and were sorted on a BD Aria II into four subsets based on CD45RA and CD27. Effector memory cells were sorted as CD45RA-CD27-, whereas EMRA cells were sorted as CD45RA+CD27-. A few healthy volunteers provided blood, and the blood of each volunteer was split into CD4 and CD8 T cells and then into four differentiation subsets. Approximately 120 ml of peripheral blood was drawn per donor, and PBMC were isolated by Ficoll-Paque PLUS density-gradient centrifugation. After sorting, cells were lysed in RLT buffer, RNA was extracted using a Qiagen RNeasy kit, and the extracted RNA was stored at -80 degrees C.

Here V drops 4 bases and J drops 0 bases, and the junction holds 5 bases not matched to any gene. As encoded in the germline V gene (reference sequence), CDR1 is SGHKS while CDR2 is YYEKEE. The CDR3 goes from the cysteine to the phenylalanine over 15 residues. Only the CDR3 DNA stays, 45 bases, in frame from base 1. Results the study describes overall, beyond this receptor: RNA-based TCR counts may be affected by expression changes linked to T cell activation and differentiation. A clonotype was defined as a single alpha or beta chain sequence rather than as a paired alpha/beta receptor. In both CD4 and CD8 cells, the Gini index increased while Shannon and inverse Simpson diversity decreased from naive through CM, EM and EMRA. After error correction, over 90% of naive TCR sequences appeared only once, giving much steeper abundance distributions than memory subsets. TCR abundance followed a power law with an exponent that was different for naive and memory subsets but consistent across the three individuals. The repertoire findings for the naive and memory subsets could not be validated, as no ground truth was available.

The chain employs TRBV5-5 and TRBJ2-5; 8 middle bases align to TRBD2. The material sequenced was effector memory CD4+ T cells from blood. In light of the paper, this sample's cell subset or site label describes: effector memory, CD45RA- CD27-. This receptor was obtained from a human donor in good health. CDR3 reads: CASSPISGNQETQYF. The DNA is as follows: TGTGCCAGCAGCCCTATTAGCGGGAACCAAGAGACCCAGTACTTC.